The 9 T cell receptor beta chains listed next were all sequenced from one sample in a study of blood T cell repertoires in COVID-19. The data were produced by immunoSEQ multiplex PCR, yet TCRdb's version contains in-frame clones alone and is incomplete. The table has roughly 140,000 clones, 65% to 90% seen once. Input material: peripheral blood. These receptors all stem from a man in his fifties with acute or convalescent COVID-19.

The rearrangement links TRBV12-3 or TRBV12-4 to TRBJ1-2; possibly TRBD1 for D (5 bases). CDR3 length: 13 amino acids. Trimming cost V 3 bases and J 4 bases, with 9 bases left between them. The CDR3 loop reads CASSFQGSYGYTF. Here the CDR3 DNA reads TGTGCCAGCAGTTTCCAGGGATCCTATGGCTACACCTTC.

CDR3 in DNA: TGCGCCAGCCGCACAGGGGCTAAGGGCTACACCTTC. Its protein product is CASRTGAKGYTF. This chain links TRBV5-1 with TRBJ1-2, with TRBD1 matching 7 bases. This CDR3 has 12 residues. CDR1 SGHRS and CDR2 YFSETQ come from the germline V gene. Trimming removed 7 bases from V and 8 bases from J; junction bases left unmatched: 8.

This clone was seen a few times. This rearrangement joins TRBV5-1 to TRBJ1-5, with 8 bases matching TRBD1. From germline, CDR1 is SGHRS and CDR2 YFSETQ. J lost 6 bases, V lost 4 bases, and 15 bases had no gene match. The CDR3 consists of 17 residues. CDR3 sequence (DNA): TGCGCCAGCAGCGTGGGACCGGGACAGGAGGGGGTTCAGCCCCAGCATTTT. It translates to CASSVGPGQEGVQPQHF.

The rearrangement links TRBV3-1 (or the pseudogene TRBV3-2) to TRBJ1-3; the match to TRBD1 covers 12 bases. The V gene's germline CDR1 is LGHDT and CDR2 YNNKEL (reference sequence). With V trimmed by 4 bases and J by 4 bases, 2 bases remained unmatched. The CDR3 has 15 amino acids. In nucleotides, the CDR3 is TGTGCCAGCAGCCGGGACAGGGGGCTAGGAAACACCATATATTTT. It is translated as CASSRDRGLGNTIYF.

This clone was observed once. One end of the junction fails to match germline, which may point to a read error. The chain links TRBV12-3 or TRBV12-4 to TRBJ2-7, with D perhaps matching TRBD2 (5 bases). The length of the CDR3 is 13 residues. The CDR3 reads CASSLAPPSEQYF. The CDR3 nucleotides read TGTGCCAGCAGTCTAGCCCCGCCGAGCGAGCAGTACTTC.

The V and J genes are TRBV5-1 and TRBJ1-2, with TRBD1 as a possible D gene (5 bases). This CDR3 is built from 14 residues. Germline V lookup: CDR1 SGHRS, CDR2 YFSETQ. The V end was cut by 0 bases, the J end by 5 bases, with 11 bases between. The CDR3 nucleotides read TGCGCCAGCAGCTTGGAGGGGCCAACGTATGGCTACACCTTC. Translating it yields CASSLEGPTYGYTF.

V and J are TRBV5-1 and TRBJ1-2; unclear D gene. The CDR3 covers 15 residues. Germline CDR1 is SGHRS and CDR2 is YFSETQ. V was cut by 0 bases and J by 7 bases, with 16 bases left in between. This chain's CDR3 is CASSLARQSAFGYTF. CDR3 DNA sequence: TGCGCCAGCAGCTTGGCCAGACAATCCGCCTTTGGCTACACCTTC.

J is TRBJ2-7 and V is TRBV27; TRBD2 matches at 7 bases. Germline V lookup: CDR1 MNHEY, CDR2 SMNVEV (reference sequence). The CDR3 is 16 residues long. V shed 2 bases, J shed 7 bases, and the junction held 14 bases outside the gene matches. The CDR3 loop is CASSLIAGPLVWEQYF. The CDR3 DNA reads TGTGCCAGCAGTTTAATAGCGGGCCCCCTGGTTTGGGAGCAGTACTTC.

This chain links TRBV30 with TRBJ1-3; a possible D gene is TRBD1 (6 bases). The CDR3 totals 18 residues. V lost 4 bases and J 1 base, leaving 23 bases between the germline ends. Germline V gene sequence: CDR1 GTSNPN, CDR2 SVGIG (reference sequence). The CDR3 nucleotides read TGTGCCTGGACCACTCGGGGGGGACATCTACGGTCTGGAAACACCATATATTTT. Its translation is CAWTTRGGHLRSGNTIYF.